Listed below are T cell receptor beta chains from one sample, sequenced in a study of cytomegalovirus exposure and HLA in healthy donors. Using immunoSEQ multiplex PCR, the repertoire was profiled, and TCRdb retains in-frame clones only, with some absent. The sample includes some 200,000 clones, roughly 80% of them seen just once. Sequences were obtained from PBMCs. These receptor sequences come from a middle-aged man in good health and CMV-seropositive. Both conserved end residues are part of each CDR3. Fields, in order: V gene, clone size, D gene, J gene, CDR3 DNA, CDR3 protein. The D gene is left open where the match is weak. Clone sizes are given selectively: once, few, many, or a class where the clone is expanded.

v_gene: TRBV28
abundance: .
d_gene: .
j_gene: TRBJ2-7
CDR3nt: TGTGCCAGCAGATCGGCGAGGCCCACCGTCGGGCAGTACTTC
CDR3aa: CASRSARPTVGQYF

v_gene: TRBV7-2
abundance: .
d_gene: TRBD2
j_gene: TRBJ2-5
CDR3nt: TGTGCCAGCAGCTTAAAGCGGGGGGGCCAAGAGACCCAGTACTTC
CDR3aa: CASSLKRGGQETQYF

v_gene: TRBV7-2
abundance: .
d_gene: .
j_gene: TRBJ2-2
CDR3nt: TGTGCCAGCAGCCCCTTCGGGGTCACCACCGGGGAGCTGTTTTTT
CDR3aa: CASSPFGVTTGELFF

v_gene: TRBV7-9
abundance: .
d_gene: .
j_gene: TRBJ1-1
CDR3nt: TGTGCCAGCAGCTCTAGCAGGGCAGGGGCCGGAATGAACACTGAAGCTTTCTTT
CDR3aa: CASSSSRAGAGMNTEAFF

v_gene: TRBV11-1
abundance: .
d_gene: TRBD1
j_gene: TRBJ1-2
CDR3nt: TGTGCCAGCACCACTCAACAGGACAGGACCTATGGCTACACCTTC
CDR3aa: CASTTQQDRTYGYTF

v_gene: TRBV9
abundance: .
d_gene: .
j_gene: TRBJ1-1
CDR3nt: TGTGCCAGCAGCGTGGGGCCGAACACTGAAGCTTTCTTT
CDR3aa: CASSVGPNTEAFF

v_gene: TRBV5-4
abundance: .
d_gene: .
j_gene: TRBJ1-1
CDR3nt: TGTGCCAGCAGCTTGCTGGCCAACACTGAAGCTTTCTTT
CDR3aa: CASSLLANTEAFF

v_gene: TRBV7-2
abundance: .
d_gene: .
j_gene: TRBJ1-1
CDR3nt: TGTGCCAGCAGTCCCTTGCGGACACCCGAAACTGAAGCTTTCTTT
CDR3aa: CASSPLRTPETEAFF

v_gene: TRBV6-4
abundance: .
d_gene: TRBD2
j_gene: TRBJ2-1
CDR3nt: TGTGCCAGCAGTGAATTAGCGGGGTACAGTGAGCAGTTCTTC
CDR3aa: CASSELAGYSEQFF

v_gene: TRBV7-9
abundance: .
d_gene: TRBD1
j_gene: TRBJ1-3
CDR3nt: TGTGCCAGCAGCGACACAGGGGCTGGAAACACCATATATTTT
CDR3aa: CASSDTGAGNTIYF

v_gene: TRBV5-1
abundance: .
d_gene: TRBD1
j_gene: TRBJ2-5
CDR3nt: TGCGCCAGCAGCGGACAGGGACAAGAGACCCAGTACTTC
CDR3aa: CASSGQGQETQYF

v_gene: TRBV4-3
abundance: .
d_gene: .
j_gene: TRBJ1-2
CDR3nt: TGCGCCAGCAGCCCTCCAGGGGACCCTTTTTATGGCTACACCTTC
CDR3aa: CASSPPGDPFYGYTF

v_gene: TRBV30
abundance: .
d_gene: TRBD1
j_gene: TRBJ1-5
CDR3nt: TGTGCCTGGGGACAGGGGGGGATCCATAGCAATCAGCCCCAGCATTTT
CDR3aa: CAWGQGGIHSNQPQHF

v_gene: TRBV7-2
abundance: .
d_gene: TRBD2
j_gene: TRBJ2-5
CDR3nt: TGTGCCAGCAGCTCCCCGGGACTAGCGGGGGCAGAGACCCAGTACTTC
CDR3aa: CASSSPGLAGAETQYF

v_gene: TRBV19
abundance: .
d_gene: TRBD1
j_gene: TRBJ2-5
CDR3nt: TGTGCCAGTGACACAGGGGGCGGATCAAAGACCCAGTACTTC
CDR3aa: CASDTGGGSKTQYF

v_gene: TRBV5-1
abundance: .
d_gene: .
j_gene: TRBJ2-5
CDR3nt: TGCGCCAGCAGATTTGGGGGCCTTGAGACCCAGTACTTC
CDR3aa: CASRFGGLETQYF

v_gene: TRBV7-2
abundance: .
d_gene: .
j_gene: TRBJ1-3
CDR3nt: TGTGCCAGCAGCCCACTGGCCGCGGGTTCGCGTTCCGGAAACACCATATATTTT
CDR3aa: CASSPLAAGSRSGNTIYF

v_gene: TRBV30
abundance: .
d_gene: TRBD1
j_gene: TRBJ2-7
CDR3nt: TGTGCCTGGCTCCGAACAGGGGACCTTATCTACGAGCAGTACTTC
CDR3aa: CAWLRTGDLIYEQYF

v_gene: TRBV19
abundance: .
d_gene: .
j_gene: TRBJ1-4
CDR3nt: TGTGCCAGTAGTACGACCCGCCGGGGGGCAACTAATGAAAAACTGTTTTTT
CDR3aa: CASSTTRRGATNEKLFF

v_gene: TRBV29-1
abundance: .
d_gene: TRBD1
j_gene: TRBJ2-7
CDR3nt: TGCAGCGTCCTAGGGGACAGGGGTGCCTCGGTCGACGAGCAGTACTTC
CDR3aa: CSVLGDRGASVDEQYF

v_gene: TRBV7-3
abundance: .
d_gene: .
j_gene: TRBJ2-7
CDR3nt: TGTGCCAGCAGCTCAATAGCCGGGGACGAGCAGTACTTC
CDR3aa: CASSSIAGDEQYF

v_gene: TRBV7-2
abundance: .
d_gene: .
j_gene: TRBJ2-2
CDR3nt: TGTGCCAGCAGCTCCCCTCAGACTAGACCGAACACCGGGGAGCTGTTTTTT
CDR3aa: CASSSPQTRPNTGELFF

v_gene: TRBV27
abundance: .
d_gene: .
j_gene: TRBJ1-2
CDR3nt: TGTGCCAGCAAACGTACAGGGAACCACGGAATTTATGGCTACACCTTC
CDR3aa: CASKRTGNHGIYGYTF

v_gene: TRBV7-8
abundance: .
d_gene: TRBD2
j_gene: TRBJ2-1
CDR3nt: TGTGCCAGCAGCTTAGCCCCCACTAGCGTGCGCTCCTACAATGAGCAGTTCTTC
CDR3aa: CASSLAPTSVRSYNEQFF

v_gene: TRBV19
abundance: .
d_gene: TRBD1
j_gene: TRBJ1-5
CDR3nt: TGTGCCAGTAGCCCAACAGGGGGCGATCAGCCCCAGCATTTT
CDR3aa: CASSPTGGDQPQHF

v_gene: TRBV6-6
abundance: .
d_gene: .
j_gene: TRBJ2-6
CDR3nt: TGTGCCAGCAAAAAGAGCTCTGGGGCCAACGTCCTGACTTTC
CDR3aa: CASKKSSGANVLTF

v_gene: TRBV2
abundance: .
d_gene: .
j_gene: TRBJ2-3
CDR3nt: TGTGCCAGCAAGCCCAGGGGGGCAGGCACAGATACGCAGTATTTT
CDR3aa: CASKPRGAGTDTQYF

v_gene: TRBV7-8
abundance: few
d_gene: .
j_gene: TRBJ1-3
CDR3nt: TGTGCCAGCAAGCCGGGGTCTGGAAACACCATATATTTT
CDR3aa: CASKPGSGNTIYF

v_gene: TRBV4-3
abundance: .
d_gene: .
j_gene: TRBJ2-5
CDR3nt: TGCGCCAGCAGCCAAGATCGGGGTACGGGAGAGACCCAGTACTTC
CDR3aa: CASSQDRGTGETQYF

v_gene: TRBV19
abundance: once
d_gene: TRBD2
j_gene: TRBJ2-3
CDR3nt: TGTGCCAGTAGTCTTCAGACTAGCGGGGCGACGCAGTATTTT
CDR3aa: CASSLQTSGATQYF

v_gene: TRBV29-1
abundance: .
d_gene: .
j_gene: TRBJ2-1
CDR3nt: TGCAGCGTTGAAGGGCAGAATACAAGTGAGCAGTTCTTC
CDR3aa: CSVEGQNTSEQFF

v_gene: TRBV18
abundance: .
d_gene: TRBD1
j_gene: TRBJ1-2
CDR3nt: TGTGCCAGCTCACCCAAACAGGGGCTTGGCTACACCTTC
CDR3aa: CASSPKQGLGYTF

v_gene: TRBV7-9
abundance: .
d_gene: .
j_gene: TRBJ2-7
CDR3nt: TGTTCCAGCAGCCCACAGCACGACGAGCAGTACTTC
CDR3aa: CSSSPQHDEQYF

v_gene: TRBV5-4
abundance: .
d_gene: .
j_gene: TRBJ1-3
CDR3nt: TGTGCCACGAGGGGGAATGCTGGAAACACCATATATTTT
CDR3aa: CATRGNAGNTIYF

v_gene: TRBV12-5
abundance: .
d_gene: TRBD2
j_gene: TRBJ2-2
CDR3nt: TGTGCTAGTGGCCCCCTAGCGGGGGTGAACACCGGGGAGCTGTTTTTT
CDR3aa: CASGPLAGVNTGELFF

v_gene: TRBV5-1
abundance: .
d_gene: TRBD1
j_gene: TRBJ2-1
CDR3nt: TGCGCCAGCACCCGGACAGGGGGAGGAGGTGAGCAGTTCTTC
CDR3aa: CASTRTGGGGEQFF

v_gene: TRBV5-6
abundance: once
d_gene: .
j_gene: TRBJ2-3
CDR3nt: TGTGCCAGCAGCCGTAGAACAGGGCGACACACAGATACGCAGTATTTT
CDR3aa: CASSRRTGRHTDTQYF

v_gene: TRBV9
abundance: .
d_gene: .
j_gene: TRBJ1-5
CDR3nt: TGTGCCAGCAGCGTGTATAGCAATCAGCCCCAGCATTTT
CDR3aa: CASSVYSNQPQHF

v_gene: TRBV29-1
abundance: .
d_gene: TRBD1
j_gene: TRBJ1-1
CDR3nt: TGCAGCGTAGAGACAGGGTGGAGCACTGAAGCTTTCTTT
CDR3aa: CSVETGWSTEAFF

v_gene: TRBV7-2
abundance: .
d_gene: .
j_gene: TRBJ2-1
CDR3nt: TGTGCCAGCAGCTCCCCATTAGATTCCGGGGGATACAATGAGCAGTTCTTC
CDR3aa: CASSSPLDSGGYNEQFF

v_gene: TRBV21-1
abundance: .
d_gene: .
j_gene: TRBJ1-1
CDR3nt: TGTGCCAGAGAACAGGGGAGTCACACTGAAGCTTTCTTT
CDR3aa: CAREQGSHTEAFF

v_gene: TRBV25-1
abundance: .
d_gene: .
j_gene: TRBJ1-1
CDR3nt: TGTGCCAGCAGGGCCCCCTGGCGGGAAGCTGAAGCTTTCTTT
CDR3aa: CASRAPWREAEAFF

v_gene: TRBV7-9
abundance: .
d_gene: TRBD1
j_gene: TRBJ2-7
CDR3nt: TGTGCCAGCAGCGAGGGACAGGGGATCGACGAGCAGTACTTC
CDR3aa: CASSEGQGIDEQYF

v_gene: TRBV7-9
abundance: .
d_gene: TRBD1
j_gene: TRBJ2-5
CDR3nt: TGTGCCAGCAGCTTAGATGACAGGGGGCCCCGGGAGACCCAGTACTTC
CDR3aa: CASSLDDRGPRETQYF

v_gene: TRBV5-1
abundance: .
d_gene: TRBD1
j_gene: TRBJ1-2
CDR3nt: TGCGCCAGCAGCGACAACCCGACAGGGTTAGGCACGTATGGCTACACCTTC
CDR3aa: CASSDNPTGLGTYGYTF

v_gene: TRBV29-1
abundance: .
d_gene: TRBD1
j_gene: TRBJ1-1
CDR3nt: TGCAGCGTGGTGACAGGGGCCGAGGAGGGGACTGAAGCTTTCTTT
CDR3aa: CSVVTGAEEGTEAFF

v_gene: TRBV7-2
abundance: .
d_gene: .
j_gene: TRBJ2-7
CDR3nt: TGTGCCAGCAGCTTAGGAGATCTCTACGAGCAGTACTTC
CDR3aa: CASSLGDLYEQYF

v_gene: TRBV27
abundance: .
d_gene: .
j_gene: TRBJ2-7
CDR3nt: TGTGCCAGCACCCGCCTCCTTACGAGGGAGCAGTACTTC
CDR3aa: CASTRLLTREQYF

v_gene: TRBV10-2
abundance: .
d_gene: TRBD1
j_gene: TRBJ1-5
CDR3nt: TGCGCCAGCTGCGACAGGGGCGGCAATCAGCCCCAGCATTTT
CDR3aa: CASCDRGGNQPQHF

v_gene: TRBV4-3
abundance: few
d_gene: .
j_gene: TRBJ1-2
CDR3nt: TGCGCCAGCAGCCAAGATAGAACAGGGCCTAACTATGGCTACACCTTC
CDR3aa: CASSQDRTGPNYGYTF

v_gene: TRBV29-1
abundance: .
d_gene: .
j_gene: TRBJ1-1
CDR3nt: TGCAGCGTTGAAAGGGGGACACCGAACACTGAAGCTTTCTTT
CDR3aa: CSVERGTPNTEAFF

v_gene: TRBV1
abundance: .
d_gene: .
j_gene: TRBJ1-2
CDR3nt: TGCACCAGCAGCCAAGAATGGGCAACTAGGGGCTACACCTTC
CDR3aa: CTSSQEWATRGYTF

v_gene: TRBV18
abundance: .
d_gene: .
j_gene: TRBJ2-1
CDR3nt: TGTGCCAGCTCACCAAAACAGGGCAATGAGCAGTTCTTC
CDR3aa: CASSPKQGNEQFF

v_gene: TRBV7-2
abundance: .
d_gene: TRBD2
j_gene: TRBJ2-3
CDR3nt: TGTGCCAGCAGCTTGAGGCGAGCGGGGGCCCCGCAGTATTTT
CDR3aa: CASSLRRAGAPQYF

v_gene: TRBV7-2
abundance: .
d_gene: .
j_gene: TRBJ2-5
CDR3nt: TGTGCCAGCAGCTTAGAAGAGTTAGAGACCCAGTACTTC
CDR3aa: CASSLEELETQYF

v_gene: TRBV6-5
abundance: .
d_gene: TRBD1
j_gene: TRBJ1-2
CDR3nt: TGTGCCAGCAGTTACTCCCCAGGGGGCCCAGGGTATGGCTACACCTTC
CDR3aa: CASSYSPGGPGYGYTF

v_gene: TRBV10-2
abundance: .
d_gene: TRBD1
j_gene: TRBJ1-2
CDR3nt: TGCGCCAGCGACAGGGGGGGAGATGGCTACACCTTC
CDR3aa: CASDRGGDGYTF

v_gene: TRBV7-9
abundance: .
d_gene: TRBD1
j_gene: TRBJ1-4
CDR3nt: TGTGCCAGCAGCTTAGGGGACAGCTGGAATGAAAAACTGTTTTTT
CDR3aa: CASSLGDSWNEKLFF

v_gene: TRBV21-1
abundance: once
d_gene: .
j_gene: TRBJ1-1
CDR3nt: TGTGCCAAACTACTTGGTATGAACACTGAAGCTTTCTTT
CDR3aa: CAKLLGMNTEAFF

v_gene: TRBV5-6
abundance: many
d_gene: .
j_gene: TRBJ1-2
CDR3nt: TGTGCCAGCAGCTCCGTTCTCAACTATGGCTACACCTTC
CDR3aa: CASSSVLNYGYTF